This TCR beta chain was recovered during a study of T cells in women clearing cervical HPV infection. Study background: Donors had HPV16-related CIN3 or worse; 2 had invasive cancer.

The CDR3 totals 14 residues. V shed 0 bases and J shed 6 bases, with 9 bases lying between them. CDR1 is LNHDA and CDR2 is SQIVND in the germline V gene (reference sequence). Dot-blot hybridization genotyped cervical HPV amplified with MY09/MY11 PCR. Remarks on this clone: The sequenced fragment ends 3 residues before the CDR3 boundary, so the rest is inferred from the germline J gene.

Profiling relied on immunoSEQ multiplex PCR, and the TCRdb table lists in-frame clones only, not all of them. The sample table includes roughly 45,000 clones. The clonotype comes from a woman between 18 and 70 years old with a cervical HPV16 infection that either progressed to CIN3+ or cleared (not recorded which). The sequencing input was blood buffy coat. The chain combines TRBV19 with TRBJ2-1; D could derive from TRBD1 or TRBD2 (5 bases each). Partial CDR3 DNA: TGTGCCAGTAGTATAGATCAGAGGGGCAATGAG. Translating it yields CASSIDQRGNE. The full-length CDR3 reads as CASSIDQRGNEQFF. Full variable domain (outside the CDR3, taken from reference TRBV19 and TRBJ2-1): DGGITQSPKYLFRKEGQNVTLSCEQNLNHDAMYWYRQDPGQGLRLIYYSQIVNDFQKGDIAEGYSVSREKKESFPLTVTSAQKNPTAFYLCASSIDQRGNEQFFGPGTRLTVL.